This T cell receptor beta chain is from a study of T cell repertoires in cytomegalovirus infection. General study points: Predominance within the ex vivo response was attributable to HLA-C-restricted CMV-specific TCR beta clonotypes.

A word on this clonotype: The antigen is undetermined.

This CDR3 is built from 12 residues. The germline gives CDR1 MNHEY, CDR2 SMNVEV (reference sequence). Trimming cost V 6 bases and J 4 bases, with 9 bases left between them. TCRdb re-called the reads through MiXCR, storing one row per CDR3 protein. The sample lists about 900,000 distinct CDR3 sequences, around 32% seen once, with roughly 13% in the top ten. This receptor was taken from a human donor in good health (CMV status not recorded). Some clones in this sample may be carry-over from other donors' samples. The sequencing used cultured CD8+ T cells from PBMCs, collected from culture after CMV antigen stimulation. V usage is TRBV27 and J usage is TRBJ1-1; D perhaps matches TRBD1 (5 bases). The CDR3 DNA sequence: TGTGCCAGCAGGGGGCTGAGCACTGAAGCTTTCTTT. This codes for CASRGLSTEAFF.